This T cell receptor beta chain stems from a study of blood T cell repertoires in COVID-19. Per the original methods: Reference gene primer amplification yielded estimated nucleated cell counts. TCRdb keeps only in-frame clones here, not all; method: immunoSEQ multiplex PCR. Clone size and the V and J calls come from that table; the DNA yielded D and trimming. The sample has about 190,000 clones, 84% seen once. The source is a woman aged 70-85 years with active or convalescent COVID-19. Sequencing input: peripheral blood.

The CDR3 sequence: CASRNRGEEKLFF. The CDR3 coding sequence is TGTGCCAGCAGGAACAGGGGCGAAGAAAAACTGTTTTTT. The chain combines TRBV6-5 with TRBJ1-4, with 7 bases fitting TRBD1. The CDR3 totals 13 residues. Trimming cost V 6 bases and J 8 bases; bases outside gene matches: 6. Germline loops: CDR1 MNHEY, CDR2 SVGAGI.